This T cell receptor (beta chain) was found in a study of shared clonotypes between healthy human individuals. Method: immunoSEQ multiplex PCR; TCRdb's copy keeps in-frame clones and lacks some. The sample has about 1 million clones, 60% to 80% seen once. V dropped 0 bases and J dropped 4 bases, with 9 bases sitting between them. CDR1 ENHRY and CDR2 SYGVKD come from the germline V gene. This CDR3 is 14 amino acids long. Points on this clone: Other DNA variants within this sample encode the same CDR3.

The gene calls are TRBV10-3 and TRBJ1-2; a possible D gene is TRBD1 (5 bases). Sequencing used memory CD4+ T cells sorted from blood. Subset in this sample: CD45RA-negative fraction. The clonotype originates from a man younger than 35 in good health. The CDR3 region is CAISESTGVYGYTF. CDR3 nucleotides: TGTGCCATCAGTGAGTCGACGGGGGTCTATGGCTACACCTTC.